A single sample is the source of the 31 T cell receptor beta chains below, sequenced in a study of tumor-infiltrating lymphocytes in primary liver carcinoma. Co-extraction of RNA and DNA was performed on about 19-31 mg of unsorted bulk tissue. A primer in the constant region served to generate TCR beta cDNA from 450 to 650 ng of total RNA. Libraries of TCR beta came from three nested multiplex PCR rounds with slightly modified ARM-PCR. Rounds one and two of PCR, each of roughly 11 cycles, were primed with TRBV1-TRBV30 forward primers and a C-beta reverse primer. TCRdb re-derived calls from the multiplex PCR reads in MiXCR, one entry per CDR3 protein. Of 100,000 or so distinct CDR3 sequences in the sample, more than 65% were seen once. The specimen was liver tumor tissue from sampling region 5. This sample's subset: tumor region T5, tumor centre. These receptors were taken from a woman aged 60-75 years with primary liver carcinoma and hepatitis B virus infection.

Ten or more counts support this clonotype. The chain recombines TRBV12-3 or TRBV12-4 with TRBJ2-7; a possible D gene is TRBD2 (5 bases). V was trimmed by 2 bases and J by 4 bases, leaving 15 bases between them. The CDR3 has 15 amino acids. DNA for the CDR3: TGTGCCAGCAGTTTATACGAGGGAGTTAGGTACGAGCAGTACTTC. It specifies CASSLYEGVRYEQYF.

Comment on this clonotype: At one of its ends the junction is not consistent with the germline gene, which may arise from a read error. The genes are TRBV11-2 and TRBJ2-2; D not certain. This CDR3 is 14 amino acids long. Germline V gives CDR1 SGHAT, CDR2 FQNNGV. CDR3 nucleotide sequence: TGTGGCAGCCCTCCGCAAGGACCGACCGGGGAGCTGTTTTTT. Its translation: CGSPPQGPTGELFF.

In this sample, this clonotype turned up many times. The chain uses TRBV7-8 and TRBJ1-4; D is unclear. V was cut by 5 bases and J by 8 bases, with 18 bases left in between. Germline V gives CDR1 SGHVS, CDR2 FQNEAQ. The CDR3 length is 15 residues. The CDR3 is CASSQPPWTGEKLFF. DNA for the CDR3: TGTGCCAGCAGCCAACCTCCCTGGACTGGGGAAAAACTGTTTTTT.

This clonotype counts as medium-sized. V gene TRBV6-6 combines with J gene TRBJ1-5; TRBD1 aligns across 8 bases. V gave up 2 bases and J gave up 7 bases; unmatched junction bases: 4. The germline gives CDR1 MNHNY, CDR2 SVGAGI (reference sequence). This CDR3 is 14 amino acids long. CDR3 sequence (DNA): TGTGCCAGCAGTTACCAGGGGGCTGGACAGCCCCAGCATTTT. Translating it yields CASSYQGAGQPQHF.

This clonotype was counted many times. This chain connects TRBV7-8 to TRBJ1-2; D not resolved. Germline loops: CDR1 SGHVS, CDR2 FQNEAQ. V lost 7 bases and J 9 bases, leaving 24 bases between the germline ends. The length of the CDR3 is 15 residues. CDR3 protein: CASTLVPLNHKSYTF. The DNA of the CDR3 is TGTGCCAGCACCCTAGTCCCATTAAATCATAAGAGCTACACCTTC.

For the CDR3, the DNA is TGTGCCTGCAACTTAGGCGGAGGGCCAGGGGAGACCCAGTACTTC. Amino acid sequence: CACNLGGGPGETQYF. The chain employs TRBV11-3 and TRBJ2-5; D possibly corresponds to TRBD2 (6 bases). With 11 bases removed from V and 5 bases from J, the gap between germline ends came to 24 bases. This CDR3 is 15 amino acids long. CDR1 and CDR2 (germline): SGHNT, YENEEA.

The J gene is TRBJ2-7, the V gene TRBV20-1, with a tentative D call TRBD2 (6 bases). The CDR3 is 14 residues long. The germline gives CDR1 DFQATT, CDR2 SNEGSKA (reference sequence). V gave up 3 bases and J gave up 3 bases, with 15 bases separating them. The CDR3 is CSASEQGGNYEQYF. In DNA, the CDR3 is TGCAGTGCTAGTGAGCAGGGAGGAAACTACGAGCAGTACTTC.

The sample holds many counts of this clonotype. The V gene is TRBV6-5, the J gene TRBJ1-2, with TRBD1 matching over 12 bases. Looked up from germline, CDR1 is MNHEY and CDR2 is SVGAGI. V gave up 7 bases and J gave up 1 base; unmatched junction bases: 7. The CDR3 covers 16 residues. The CDR3, as DNA: TGTGCCAGCACTCGGGACAGGGGGCTTGTTAACTATGGCTACACCTTC. This translates into CASTRDRGLVNYGYTF.

Details on this clonotype: An end of the junction does not agree with germline; a read error may underlie this. The rearrangement links TRBV29-1 to TRBJ1-2; 8 positions agree with TRBD1. CDR3 length equals 12 residues. CDR1 is SQVTM, CDR2 ANQGSEA, per germline. The CDR3 is CNVKDRDYGYTF. DNA of the CDR3: TGCAACGTTAAGGACAGGGACTATGGCTACACCTTC.

At least ten counts were recorded for this clonotype. This chain connects TRBV5-1 to TRBJ2-3; 9 nucleotides line up with TRBD2. Germline V gives CDR1 SGHRS, CDR2 YFSETQ. This CDR3 spans 14 amino acids. Trimming removed 0 bases from V and 11 bases from J; junction bases left unmatched: 7. The CDR3 region has the DNA TGCGCCAGCAGCTTGGAAGGCGGGAGGGCCAGGCAGTATTTT. This encodes CASSLEGGRARQYF.

This clonotype appeared a single time. Germline and junction disagree at one end, which may indicate a read error. The J gene is TRBJ2-6, the V gene TRBV6-5; D not resolved. This CDR3 region has 15 residues. CDR1 MNHEY and CDR2 SVGAGI come from the germline V gene. The DNA for the CDR3 is TGTACCAGCAGTACCATGTGGTCTGGGACCAACGTCCTGACTTTC. This gives the protein CTSSTMWSGTNVLTF.

In the case of this clonotype: A much more abundant neighbour one base away suggests this may be a read error. The chain has TRBV13 and TRBJ2-2, with a tentative D call TRBD1 (5 bases). The CDR3 sequence is 18 residues long. CDR1 and CDR2 from the germline V gene are PRHDT and FYEKMQ (reference sequence). This CDR3 is CANSLNRQTSRSTGELFF. In DNA form, the CDR3 reads TGTGCCAACAGCTTAAATAGACAGACATCCCGAAGCACCGGGGAGCTGTTTTTT.

V gene TRBV11-3 combines with J gene TRBJ2-7, with D possibly being TRBD1 or TRBD2 (5 bases each). Trimming cost V 0 bases and J 5 bases, with 17 bases left between them. Germline assignment: CDR1 SGHNT and CDR2 YENEEA. The CDR3 spans 16 residues. In DNA, the CDR3 is TGTGCCAGCAGCTTAGATTTTGCTGGGACCCCCCACGAGCAGTACTTC. This encodes CASSLDFAGTPHEQYF.

This clonotype has more than one count but fewer than ten. One junction end disagrees with the germline gene, perhaps due to a read error. This sequence joins TRBV4-1 and TRBJ1-1; D might be TRBD1 (5 bases). Per germline, CDR1 MGHRA and CDR2 YSYEKL. The length of the CDR3 is 18 residues. CDR3 DNA: TGCGCCAGCAGTCAAGATGGGCATGGGGCGAGGGTGGACACTGAAGCTTTCTTT. Translated, it gives CASSQDGHGARVDTEAFF.

In this sample, this clonotype turned up once. The chain uses TRBV11-3 and TRBJ2-3; a possible D gene is TRBD2 (6 bases). Germline V lookup: CDR1 SGHNT, CDR2 YENEEA. This CDR3 spans 17 amino acids. In nucleotides, the CDR3 is TGTGTCGGCAGCCTTGGATTAGCGGCCCACTCCACAGATACGCAGTATTTT. Its translation: CVGSLGLAAHSTDTQYF.

The sample holds many counts of this clonotype. The CDR3: CASSQRSEQFF. The CDR3 nucleotides are TGTGCCAGCAGTCAGAGAAGTGAGCAGTTCTTC. V and J are TRBV28 and TRBJ2-1, with D unclear. The CDR3 length is 11 residues. Germline V gene sequence: CDR1 MDHEN, CDR2 SYDVKM. V was trimmed by 5 bases and J by 9 bases, leaving 8 bases between them.

This chain uses TRBV11-2 with TRBJ2-7; 7 nucleotides line up with TRBD1. Losses at the gene ends were 10 bases for V and 6 bases for J; bases not matched to a gene: 9. This CDR3 has 12 amino acids. The germline CDR1 and CDR2 sequences are SGHAT and FQNNGV. The DNA for the CDR3 is TGTGCCAACAACCAGACAGGGTCCGAGCAGTACTTC. It codes for CANNQTGSEQYF.

In regard to this clonotype: Relative to the germline gene, one junction end is altered; a read error may explain this. The V gene is TRBV7-9, the J gene TRBJ2-3; 10 bases map to TRBD2. The CDR3 runs 14 residues. CDR1 is SEHNR and CDR2 is FQNEAQ in the germline V gene (reference sequence). For the CDR3, the DNA is TGTGCCAGCAGCCCTAGCGGGAGCATAGATACGCAGTATTTT. It translates to CASSPSGSIDTQYF.

Concerning this clonotype itself: Possible read error: a much larger clone is one base away. The chain links TRBV28 to TRBJ2-6; 9 nucleotides line up with TRBD1. This CDR3 has 17 amino acids. Germline V gene lookup returns CDR1 MDHEN and CDR2 SYDVKM. CDR3 in amino acids: CAGSFMDRGPGANVLTF. The CDR3 nucleotides read TGTGCCGGCAGTTTCATGGACAGGGGACCTGGGGCCAACGTCCTGACTTTC.

Of note for this clonotype: One end of the junction varies from germline; a read error may be responsible. The chain uses TRBV11-3 and TRBJ2-2, with D perhaps TRBD1 (6 bases). The CDR3 spans 14 residues. Germline V lookup: CDR1 SGHNT, CDR2 YENEEA. DNA of the CDR3: TGTGCCAGCAGCTTAGCAGGGGACATCGGGGAGCTGTTATTT. This gives the protein CASSLAGDIGELLF.

As regards this clonotype: A clone one base away is much larger, so this may be a read error. The V and J genes are TRBV28 and TRBJ1-5, with D perhaps matching TRBD1 (5 bases). CDR3 size: 13 residues. Germline loops: CDR1 MDHEN, CDR2 SYDVKM. The CDR3 sequence: CTSTVTALWPQHF. Written as DNA, the CDR3 is TGTACCAGCACCGTGACAGCCCTGTGGCCCCAGCATTTT.

This clonotype was picked up many times. CDR3 sequence: CASSFGTSGNNEQFF. The CDR3 region has the DNA TGTGCCAGCAGCTTTGGGACTAGCGGAAACAATGAGCAGTTCTTC. The chain carries TRBV7-9 and TRBJ2-1, with TRBD2 matching over 11 bases. The length of the CDR3 is 15 residues. Germline V gene data show CDR1 as SEHNR and CDR2 as FQNEAQ (reference sequence). V lost 3 bases to trimming and J lost 5 bases; unmatched junction nucleotides: 3.

On this clonotype: A read error may be the cause here, since a much bigger clone is one base away. The chain recombines TRBV5-5 with TRBJ1-1, with a weak D call TRBD1 (6 bases). The V gene's germline CDR1 is SGHKS and CDR2 YYEKEE (reference sequence). The CDR3 has 14 residues. Deletions cut 4 bases from V and 4 bases from J, with 14 bases between. CDR3 bases: TGTGCCAGCAGCCGCGTGGAAGGGGGCACTGAAGCTTTCTTT. Its protein product is CASSRVEGGTEAFF.

The V call is TRBV5-1, the J call TRBJ2-1; maybe TRBD2 (5 bases). V lost 0 bases, J lost 5 bases, and 15 bases lay in between. Germline lookup yields CDR1 SGHRS and CDR2 YFSETQ. The CDR3 has 16 residues. The CDR3: CASSLVPPPRDNEQFF. In nucleotides, the CDR3 is TGCGCCAGCAGCTTGGTGCCCCCTCCGAGGGACAATGAGCAGTTCTTC.

This clonotype was seen only a few times. The CDR3 loop is CASTSASSYNEQFF. As DNA, the CDR3 is TGTGCCAGCACTAGCGCCAGCTCCTACAATGAGCAGTTCTTC. V usage is TRBV2 and J usage is TRBJ2-1, with D possibly TRBD2 on 6 matching bases. V was pared by 7 bases and J by 0 bases, with 10 bases between. Germline V lookup: CDR1 SNHLY, CDR2 FYNNEI. The CDR3 totals 14 residues.

Points on this clonotype: Just one base apart from a much larger clone, this may be a read error. The chain is built from TRBV6-1 and TRBJ2-5; 7 bases are shared with TRBD1. The length of the CDR3 is 13 residues. CDR1 MNHNS and CDR2 SASEGT come from the germline V gene. The CDR3 DNA follows: TGTGTCAGCAGACGGCCGACAGGGGAGACCCAGTACTTC. Protein product: CVSRRPTGETQYF.

By sample fraction, this clonotype is medium-sized. The chain joins TRBV6-1 to TRBJ1-1; D unclear. The CDR3 has 13 residues. Germline CDR1 and CDR2: MNHNS and SASEGT. V was cut by 4 bases and J by 1 base, with 7 bases left in between. The CDR3 coding sequence is TGTGCCAGCAGTGCCGGGGAGAACACTGAAGCTTTCTTT. Amino acid sequence: CASSAGENTEAFF.

About this clonotype: It may be a read error: a sequence one base away is much more abundant. J is TRBJ1-5 and V is TRBV28; D ambiguous. This CDR3 has 12 amino acids. Germline lookup yields CDR1 MDHEN and CDR2 SYDVKM. Between the trimmed V and J ends, which lost 7 bases and 3 bases, there was a span of 7 bases. In DNA, the CDR3 is TGTGCCAGCATCCGGTCCAATCAGCCCCAGCATTTT. Protein: CASIRSNQPQHF.

This clonotype came up once. Germline is not matched at one junction end, which may reflect a read error. The chain is built from TRBV4-2 and TRBJ1-1, with D possibly matching TRBD1 (6 bases). Germline lookup yields CDR1 LGHNA and CDR2 YNFKEQ. The CDR3 covers 16 residues. This CDR3 is CVSSQGGQGMNTEAFF. CDR3 bases: TGTGTCAGCAGCCAAGGGGGGCAGGGAATGAACACTGAAGCTTTCTTT.

For this clonotype: At one boundary the junction diverges from the germline segment, which might be a read error. The chain couples TRBV11-3 to TRBJ1-1, with D perhaps TRBD1 (5 bases). This CDR3 has 15 residues. Germline CDR1 and CDR2: SGHNT and YENEEA. The CDR3 DNA sequence: TGTGCCTGCAGCCCCCCACGGGGCTTGAATGCTGAAGCTTTCTTT. This gives the protein CACSPPRGLNAEAFF.

This clonotype was seen just once. A read error is likely, as this CDR3 ends without the conserved phenylalanine or tryptophan. The DNA is left out, because the CDR3 cannot be placed on it with certainty; the CDR3 is given as TCRdb lists it. V and J are TRBV12-3 or TRBV12-4 and TRBJ2-5; the DNA was not used to check the table's D call, TRBD2. The CDR3 adds up to 16 amino acids, both ends counted. The chain's CDR3 is CASSSTNGRAGETQHI.